Sequencing of this TCR beta chain was carried out in a study of blood T cells in healthy people across ages (dated by TCRdb to between 2015 and 2016). For the study in its entirety: In model experiments, template switching captured about one uniquely barcoded TCR beta cDNA molecule for every two T cells. The study measured age-related changes in TCR beta repertoire diversity using deep sequencing normalized with unique cDNA molecular identifiers. Four age groups were formed from the donors: young (average roughly 15 years), middle-aged (around 40), aged (approximately 60) and long-lived (about 75). To avoid experimental bias, donors of different ages were spread randomly across the sequencing lanes. Using the same blood draw, the study looked at two additional independent replicas of 1 million unique cDNA reads for two donors, one aged 18 to 29 and the other aged 80 or older.

The 39 donors, aged about 6 to 95 years, were systemically healthy Caucasian individuals from Russia. Approximately 9.3 milliliters of peripheral blood were drawn from each donor into EDTA-treated Vacutainer tubes. PBMCs were isolated by Ficoll-Paque density-gradient centrifugation, with at least 6 million obtained per sample. Trizol reagent was used to extract total RNA from PBMCs, with at least 6 micrograms per sample. The percentages of naive CD45RAhigh/CD27high T cells were determined by flow cytometry on a PBMC aliquot from every donor. Libraries were prepared through 5' RACE. Sequenced on an Illumina HiSeq 2500. A second PCR of roughly 7 to 11 cycles was performed with a sample-barcoded 5' primer and a J-beta primer mix. A template-switch 5' adaptor carrying 12 random nucleotides introduced a unique molecular identifier onto each TCR beta cDNA molecule. Each sample yielded at least 2.5 million CDR3-containing paired-end reads. First-strand cDNA was synthesized from all RNA with the Mint cDNA synthesis kit, primed by a TRBC-specific oligonucleotide. Following uracil-DNA glycosylase treatment, a first 18-cycle PCR with universal primers M1SS and BC2_uni_R was performed on all cDNA. The study's processing was this. Each sample was normalized by randomly selecting 1 million high-quality reads, each carrying a distinct molecular identifier. Reads sharing molecular identifiers were discarded rather than binned into consensus sequences. MiTCR, set to a Q25 quality threshold and the strictest error-elimination algorithm, was used for CDR3 identification, clonotype clustering and error correction. A nonparametric unseen species model with Euler transformation was used to estimate a lower bound on total TCR beta diversity. TCRdb itself trimmed the public reads at Q25 with fastp, ran MiXCR and retained productive beta chains. Entries are consolidated by CDR3 protein sequence, retaining the most common genes and DNA. TCRdb assigned the V and J calls; the authors' analysis was not used. This sample is represented by about 1.8 million distinct CDR3 sequences; roughly 50% of them were singletons. 2% to 2.5% of the sample is held by the ten biggest clonotypes.

As to this clonotype: This clone's antigen is unknown. No clone much larger than this one lies a single base away; base qualities are absent.

On the study overall, not on this receptor specifically: Compared with the aged group, the long-lived group had more naive CD4+ T cells, fewer expanded clones and increased TCR diversity, suggesting age selection. Estimates of total diversity from one million sequenced T cells were regarded as lower bounds and underestimates. Because the CMV infection status of the donors was unknown, age-related changes in expanded clonotypes may potentially have been confounded. The percentage of naive T cells measured by flow cytometry correlated strongly with observed TCR beta diversity. As age increased, observed TCR beta diversity per million T cells dropped in a roughly linear way, and a significant reduction was already evident by age approximately 40. Conclusive comparison of naive and antigen-experienced compartments was prevented by the profiling of bulk unsorted PBMCs.

As encoded in the germline V gene, CDR1 is KGHSH while CDR2 is LQKENI. V gives up 2 bases and J gives up 0 bases, and the segment between their germline ends measures 8 bases. From the cysteine through the phenylalanine, the CDR3 covers 15 amino acids. Only the CDR3 part of the read is kept: 45 bases, read in frame from the first base. The clonotype was recovered from a woman aged 40 to 55 in good health. The sequencing sample was made of blood. This chain joins TRBV18 to TRBJ2-1; confidence is insufficient to name the D gene. The sequenced DNA is TGTGCCAGCTCACCAACAGTGAGCTCCTACAATGAGCAGTTCTTC. Its protein product is CASSPTVSSYNEQFF. With the portions outside the CDR3 filled from the reference TRBV18 and TRBJ2-1 genes, the complete variable region becomes NAGVMQNPRHLVRRRGQEARLRCSPMKGHSHVYWYRQLPEEGLKFMVYLQKENIIDESGMPKERFSAEFPKEGPSILRIQQVVRGDSAAYFCASSPTVSSYNEQFFGPGTRLTVL.